The rows below give T cell receptor beta chains drawn from one sample of a study of blood T cell repertoires in COVID-19. TCRdb's copy holds only in-frame clones and misses some; the assay was immunoSEQ multiplex PCR. The table has a few hundred thousand clones, over 80% seen once. Source material: peripheral blood. The receptors originated from a woman between 50 and 59 years old with COVID-19, enrolled during active disease. Both conserved end residues are part of each CDR3. A D gene is named only where the DNA matches it firmly. Clone size, where shown, is once, few, many, or a class for clones that have expanded.

v_call	j_call	clone_size	d_call	cdr3_nt	cdr3_aa
TRBV24-1	TRBJ1-5	NA	NA	TGTGCCACCAGTGATTGGGCTAGCGGCGGTCCCCAGCATTTT	CATSDWASGGPQHF
TRBV6-5	TRBJ1-5	NA	TRBD1	TGTGCCAGCACCCGGGACAGGGCTGGAAATCAGCCCCAGCATTTT	CASTRDRAGNQPQHF
TRBV5-1	TRBJ2-7	NA	NA	TGCGCCAGCACTTTTAGCGGTTACTCCTACGAGCAGTACTTC	CASTFSGYSYEQYF
TRBV6-2/TRBV6-3	TRBJ1-2	NA	NA	TGTGCCAGCAGTTACAGCGGCACAACTAACTATGGCTACACCTTC	CASSYSGTTNYGYTF
TRBV5-4	TRBJ1-2	NA	NA	TGTGCCAGCAGCTTGGATCCTGGGCAGAACTATGGCTACACCTTC	CASSLDPGQNYGYTF
TRBV7-2	TRBJ1-1	NA	NA	TGTGCCAGCAGTCCGGCGGGAGGTGTCTCTGAAGCTTTCTTT	CASSPAGGVSEAFF
TRBV5-8	TRBJ1-5	NA	TRBD1	TGTGCCAGCAGCTTGGGAGACACCGTAAGGGACAGCGGGAGCAATCAGCCCCAGCATTTT	CASSLGDTVRDSGSNQPQHF
TRBV7-9	TRBJ1-4	NA	TRBD1	TGTGCCAGCAGCTTAACGCAGGGGGCTCGTGAAAAACTGTTTTTT	CASSLTQGAREKLFF
TRBV6-5	TRBJ2-1	NA	TRBD2	TGTGCCAGCAAACTTGGACTAGGGGTTTACAATGAGCAGTTCTTC	CASKLGLGVYNEQFF
TRBV19	TRBJ1-3	once	TRBD1	TGTGCCAGTCATTACCGGGACAGGGTTGGAAACACCATATATTTT	CASHYRDRVGNTIYF
TRBV27	TRBJ2-1	NA	TRBD1	TGTGCCAGCAGTTCTCAGGGGGCGCCGAACAATGAGCAGTTCTTC	CASSSQGAPNNEQFF
TRBV6-5	TRBJ1-5	NA	TRBD1	TGTGCCAGCAGGGACAGGGGAAATGGCAATCAGCCCCAGCATTTT	CASRDRGNGNQPQHF
TRBV27	TRBJ2-1	NA	TRBD2	TGTGCCGCCAGAGGGACTAGCGGGTACAATGAGCAGTTCTTC	CAARGTSGYNEQFF
TRBV7-2	TRBJ2-1	NA	TRBD2	TGTGCCAGCAGCTTTGATGGGCGGGAGGGGTTCAATGAGCAGTTCTTC	CASSFDGREGFNEQFF
TRBV2	TRBJ1-2	NA	NA	TGTGCCAGCAGTGTAATAGGCTACACCTTC	CASSVIGYTF
TRBV2	TRBJ2-3	NA	TRBD2	TGTGCCAGCAGTGAAGTGTCTAGCGGTGCAGATACGCAGTATTTT	CASSEVSSGADTQYF
TRBV7-3	TRBJ1-6	NA	NA	TGTGCCAGCAGCTTACGGGGTGGGGTTCTCGGCGTCTCTAATAATTCACCCCTCCACTTT	CASSLRGGVLGVSNNSPLHF
TRBV9	TRBJ1-1	NA	NA	TGTGCCAGCAGCCCTCAGGGTTGGGTGAACACTGAAGCTTTCTTT	CASSPQGWVNTEAFF
TRBV3-1/TRBV3-2	TRBJ2-4	once	NA	TGTGCCAGCAGCCAATTTTTTCGGAGGGACTCCCGAACAGGCATTCAGTACTTC	CASSQFFRRDSRTGIQYF
TRBV6-5	TRBJ1-3	NA	NA	TGTGCCAGTAGCCCGACAGTTCACTCTGGAAACACCATATATTTT	CASSPTVHSGNTIYF
TRBV5-1	TRBJ1-2	NA	NA	TGCGCCAGCAGAAGGGGCTCGGACTATGGCTACACCTTC	CASRRGSDYGYTF
TRBV10-3	TRBJ2-2	NA	NA	TGTGCCATCAAAGGAGGCACCGCAACCGGGGAGCTGTTTTTT	CAIKGGTATGELFF
TRBV2	TRBJ2-1	NA	TRBD2	TGTGCCAGCAGTGAATTGCGGGAGACCTACAATGAGCAGTTCTTC	CASSELRETYNEQFF
TRBV5-1	TRBJ2-7	NA	TRBD2	TGCGCCAGCAGCCCAGACCGGGGGACTAGCGGGCCGATTTCCTACGAGCAGTACTTC	CASSPDRGTSGPISYEQYF
TRBV5-6	TRBJ2-5	NA	TRBD2	TGTGCCAGCAGCTTGGGCCGGGGGGGAGAGACCCAGTACTTC	CASSLGRGGETQYF
TRBV5-1	TRBJ2-7	NA	NA	TGCGCCAGCAGCTTGGCTGGCGGGATAAGCTCCTACGAGCAGTACTTC	CASSLAGGISSYEQYF
TRBV7-8	TRBJ2-3	NA	TRBD2	TGTGCCAGCAGCTTTTTGGGACTAGCGGGAGTAGAGACGCAGTATTTT	CASSFLGLAGVETQYF
TRBV2	TRBJ2-3	NA	NA	TGTGCCAGCAGTCTGCCAGGGGATAGCACAGATACGCAGTATTTT	CASSLPGDSTDTQYF
TRBV11-2	TRBJ2-1	NA	TRBD1	TGTGCCAGCAGCCCAGTGAAGGACAGGGGGCATGAGCAGTTCTTC	CASSPVKDRGHEQFF
TRBV10-3	TRBJ1-4	NA	NA	TGTGCCATCAGCGACAGAGAAAAACTGTTTTTT	CAISDREKLFF
TRBV6-5	TRBJ1-4	once	TRBD1	TGTGCCAGCAGGGGACAGGGGCGGCGTGAAAAACTGTTTTTT	CASRGQGRREKLFF
TRBV4-2	TRBJ1-2	NA	NA	TGTGCCAGCAGCCGGGAACGAGGGCCCTATGGCTACACCTTC	CASSRERGPYGYTF
TRBV11-2	TRBJ2-2	NA	NA	TGTGCCAGCAGCTTAGAGCGGGGTTCTACCGGGGAGCTGTTTTTT	CASSLERGSTGELFF
TRBV16	TRBJ2-3	NA	TRBD2	TGTGCCAGCAGCCACCCTAGCGGGACGCAGTATTTT	CASSHPSGTQYF
TRBV19	TRBJ2-1	NA	TRBD2	TGTGCCAGTAGCACCGGACTAGCGGGAGGGAATGAGCAGTTCTTC	CASSTGLAGGNEQFF
TRBV12-5	TRBJ2-5	NA	TRBD2	TGTGCTAGTGGTTTGGGTCCTAGCGGCCAAGAGACCCAGTACTTC	CASGLGPSGQETQYF
TRBV29-1	TRBJ1-2	NA	NA	TGCAGCGTTGCAGGAAACTATGGCTACACCTTC	CSVAGNYGYTF
TRBV6-2/TRBV6-3	TRBJ2-2	few	TRBD2	TGTGCCAGCAGCCTTGGGACTAGCGGGAGTTGGACCGGGGAGCTGTTTTTT	CASSLGTSGSWTGELFF
TRBV19	TRBJ1-1	NA	NA	TGTGCCAGTAGTTCGCCCTATGGGGGGAACTTTGAAGCTTTCTTT	CASSSPYGGNFEAFF
TRBV29-1	TRBJ1-4	NA	NA	TGCAGCGTTGCCCCCACGGGGAGTTTAGGTGAAAAACTGTTTTTT	CSVAPTGSLGEKLFF
TRBV11-3	TRBJ1-2	NA	NA	TGTGCCAGCAGCTTAGAATCTTCCTATGGCTACACCTTC	CASSLESSYGYTF
TRBV27	TRBJ2-4	NA	TRBD2	TGTGCCATCAGTAGGTGGACTAGCGGGAGTAGCATTCAGTACTTC	CAISRWTSGSSIQYF
TRBV18	TRBJ1-4	NA	TRBD1	TGTGCCAGCTCACCTGCGAGACAGGGGGCGGTTAATGAAAAACTGTTTTTT	CASSPARQGAVNEKLFF
TRBV7-9	TRBJ2-5	NA	TRBD2	TGTGCCAGCAGGGTAGCGGGAGGGCCTACGGAGACCCAGTACTTC	CASRVAGGPTETQYF
TRBV5-1	TRBJ1-4	NA	NA	TGCGCCAGCAGCTTGGCATCAACAGGAGAAAAACTGTTTTTT	CASSLASTGEKLFF
TRBV6-6	TRBJ2-1	NA	TRBD2	TGTGCCAGCAGTTTAGCGGGAGTCTACAATGAGCAGTTCTTC	CASSLAGVYNEQFF
TRBV21-1	TRBJ2-7	NA	NA	TGTGCCAGCAGCAAAGATGGCGCTAGCGGGAGGTACTACGAGCAGTACTTC	CASSKDGASGRYYEQYF
TRBV4-3	TRBJ2-1	NA	TRBD2	TGCGCCAGCAGCCAAGTTAGGCCGGGACTAGCGGGGTACAATGAGCAGTTCTTC	CASSQVRPGLAGYNEQFF
TRBV5-5	TRBJ1-5	NA	NA	TGTGCCAGCAGCAACCCGACAGTTAGCAATCAGCCCCAGCATTTT	CASSNPTVSNQPQHF
TRBV5-1	TRBJ1-3	NA	TRBD1	TGCGCCAGCAGCTTGGCTCTGGGACAGGGGGTTAAAAGAAACACCATATATTTT	CASSLALGQGVKRNTIYF
TRBV13	TRBJ2-1	NA	NA	TGTGCCAGCAGCTCACTAGCTGATCGGGGGAATGAGCAGTTCTTC	CASSSLADRGNEQFF
TRBV7-2	TRBJ1-6	NA	NA	TGTGCCAGCAGCAGCAGAGGGCGCCATTCACCCCTCCACTTT	CASSSRGRHSPLHF
TRBV5-1	TRBJ1-4	NA	NA	TGCGCCAGCAGCTTCAGAGGTGAAAAACTGTTTTTT	CASSFRGEKLFF
TRBV19	TRBJ2-5	NA	NA	TGTGCCAGTAGTATAAGTGGGGGCGGGTCAAACCAAGAGACCCAGTACTTC	CASSISGGGSNQETQYF
TRBV9	TRBJ2-6	once	NA	TGTGCCAGCAGCGTCATACCAGGGGTTGGGGCCAACGTCCTGACTTTC	CASSVIPGVGANVLTF
TRBV10-3	TRBJ2-3	NA	NA	TGTGCCATCAGTGAACGACTGGAAAAAGATACGCAGTATTTT	CAISERLEKDTQYF
TRBV5-4	TRBJ1-1	NA	TRBD1	TGTGCCAGCAGCCTGGGACAGGCGACCACTGAAGCTTTCTTT	CASSLGQATTEAFF
TRBV5-6	TRBJ1-2	NA	TRBD1	TGTGCCAGCAACCAGGGACAGGGGGCAGCTAACTATGGCTACACCTTC	CASNQGQGAANYGYTF
TRBV6-5	TRBJ1-1	NA	NA	TGTGCCAGCAGTTACTCGAATCCGACTGACACTGAAGCTTTCTTT	CASSYSNPTDTEAFF